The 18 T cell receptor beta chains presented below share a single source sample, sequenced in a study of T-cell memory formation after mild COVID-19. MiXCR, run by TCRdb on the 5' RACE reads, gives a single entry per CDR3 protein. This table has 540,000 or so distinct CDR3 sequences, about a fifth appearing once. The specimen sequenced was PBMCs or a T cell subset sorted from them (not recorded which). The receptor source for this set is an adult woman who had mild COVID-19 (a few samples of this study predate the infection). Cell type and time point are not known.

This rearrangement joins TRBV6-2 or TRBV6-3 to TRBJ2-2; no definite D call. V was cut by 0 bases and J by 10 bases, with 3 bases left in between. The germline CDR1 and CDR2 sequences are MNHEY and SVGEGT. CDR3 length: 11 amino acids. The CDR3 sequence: CASSYSSELFF. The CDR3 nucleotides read TGTGCCAGCAGTTACTCTTCGGAGCTGTTTTTT.

The CDR3 DNA reads as TGTGCCAGCAGTTACTCGTTTGGGGCGGCCAATTCACCCCTCCACTTT. It yields the protein CASSYSFGAANSPLHF. The chain recombines TRBV6-5 with TRBJ1-6; D is perhaps TRBD1 (5 bases). Trimming took 0 bases from V and 7 from J, leaving 13 bases between them. Germline V gives CDR1 MNHEY, CDR2 SVGAGI. The CDR3 extends over 16 amino acids.

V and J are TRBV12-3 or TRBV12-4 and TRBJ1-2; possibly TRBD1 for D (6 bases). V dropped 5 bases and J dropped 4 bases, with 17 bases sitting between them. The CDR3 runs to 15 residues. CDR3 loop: CASSPDTGSGYGYTF. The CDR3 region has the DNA TGTGCCAGCAGTCCAGATACAGGGAGCGGCTATGGCTACACCTTC.

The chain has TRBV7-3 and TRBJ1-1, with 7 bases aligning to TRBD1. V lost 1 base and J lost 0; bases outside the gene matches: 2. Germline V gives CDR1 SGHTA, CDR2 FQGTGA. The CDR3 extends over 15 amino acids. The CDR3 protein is CASSLIRGMNTEAFF. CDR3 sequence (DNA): TGTGCCAGCAGCTTAATCAGGGGGATGAACACTGAAGCTTTCTTT.

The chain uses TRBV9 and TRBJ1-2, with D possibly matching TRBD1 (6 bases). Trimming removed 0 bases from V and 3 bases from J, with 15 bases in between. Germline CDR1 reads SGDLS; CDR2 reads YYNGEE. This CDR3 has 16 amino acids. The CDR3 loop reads CASSVGMRDTYYGYTF. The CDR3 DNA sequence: TGTGCCAGCAGCGTAGGAATGAGGGACACCTACTATGGCTACACCTTC.

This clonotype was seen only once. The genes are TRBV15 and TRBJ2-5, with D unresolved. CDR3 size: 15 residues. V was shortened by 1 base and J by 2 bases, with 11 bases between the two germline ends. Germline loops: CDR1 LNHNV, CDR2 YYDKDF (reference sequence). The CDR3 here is CATSRVKGGQETQYF. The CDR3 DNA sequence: TGTGCCACCAGCAGAGTCAAGGGTGGTCAAGAGACCCAGTACTTC.

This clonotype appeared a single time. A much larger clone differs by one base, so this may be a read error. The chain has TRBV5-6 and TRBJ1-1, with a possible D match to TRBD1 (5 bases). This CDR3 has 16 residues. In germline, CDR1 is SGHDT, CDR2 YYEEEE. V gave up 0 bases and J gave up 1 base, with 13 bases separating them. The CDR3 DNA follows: TGTGCCAGCAGCTTGGCCACCACAGGAGCGAACACTGAAGCTTTCTTT. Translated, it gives CASSLATTGANTEAFF.

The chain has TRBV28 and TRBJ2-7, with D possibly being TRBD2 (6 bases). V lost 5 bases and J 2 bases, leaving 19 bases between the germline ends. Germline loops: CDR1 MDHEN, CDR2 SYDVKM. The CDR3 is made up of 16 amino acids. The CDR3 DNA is TGTGCCAGCAGTCCCCGCGCTTGGGGGGTCACCTACGAGCAGTACTTC. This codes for CASSPRAWGVTYEQYF.

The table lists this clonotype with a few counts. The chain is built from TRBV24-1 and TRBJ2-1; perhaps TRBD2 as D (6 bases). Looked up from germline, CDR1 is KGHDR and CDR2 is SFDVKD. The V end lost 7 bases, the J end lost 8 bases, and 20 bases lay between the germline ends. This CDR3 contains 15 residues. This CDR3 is CATRTGIGTGDEQFF. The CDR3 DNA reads TGTGCCACCAGGACCGGGATAGGCACGGGGGATGAGCAGTTCTTC.

As DNA, the CDR3 is TGCAGTGCTAGAGATGGGGGACCAAGCTCTGGAAACACCATATATTTT. It translates to CSARDGGPSSGNTIYF. The J gene is TRBJ1-3, the V gene TRBV20-1; D is possibly TRBD1 (5 bases). From germline, CDR1 is DFQATT and CDR2 SNEGSKA (reference sequence). The germline V and J ends were trimmed by 0 bases and 0 bases, with 12 bases remaining between them. The CDR3 extends over 16 amino acids.

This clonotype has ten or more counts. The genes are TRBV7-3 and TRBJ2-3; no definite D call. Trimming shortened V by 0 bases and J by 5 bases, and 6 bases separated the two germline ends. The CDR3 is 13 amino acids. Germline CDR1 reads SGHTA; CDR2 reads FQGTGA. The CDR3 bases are TGTGCCAGCAGCTTAACGGTGCTAGATACGCAGTATTTT. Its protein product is CASSLTVLDTQYF.

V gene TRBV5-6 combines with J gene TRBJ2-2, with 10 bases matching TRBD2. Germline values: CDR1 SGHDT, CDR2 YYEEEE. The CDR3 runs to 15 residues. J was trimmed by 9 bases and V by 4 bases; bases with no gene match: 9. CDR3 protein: CASSAPGLAIRELFF. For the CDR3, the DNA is TGTGCCAGCAGCGCTCCGGGACTAGCGATCAGGGAGCTGTTTTTT.

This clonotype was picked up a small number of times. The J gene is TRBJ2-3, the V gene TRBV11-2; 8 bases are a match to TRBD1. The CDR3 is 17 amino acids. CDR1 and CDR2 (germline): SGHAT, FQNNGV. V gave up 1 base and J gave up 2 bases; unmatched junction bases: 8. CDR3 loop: CASSLGAGQGVTDTQYF. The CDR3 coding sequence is TGTGCCAGCAGCTTAGGTGCTGGACAGGGCGTCACAGATACGCAGTATTTT.

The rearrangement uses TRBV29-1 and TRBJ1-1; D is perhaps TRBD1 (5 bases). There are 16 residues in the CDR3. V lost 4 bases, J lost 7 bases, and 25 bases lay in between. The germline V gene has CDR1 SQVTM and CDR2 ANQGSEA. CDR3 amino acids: CSVAGKRSGRQDEAFF. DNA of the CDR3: TGCAGCGTTGCGGGGAAGAGGTCAGGGCGTCAGGATGAAGCTTTCTTT.

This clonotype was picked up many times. The CDR3 protein is CASRASGSHPDTQYF. The CDR3, as DNA: TGTGCCAGCAGAGCTAGCGGGAGTCACCCAGATACGCAGTATTTT. This rearrangement joins TRBV12-3 or TRBV12-4 to TRBJ2-3; 10 bases map to TRBD2. Trimming cost V 6 bases and J 4 bases; bases outside gene matches: 7. The CDR3 is 15 residues long.

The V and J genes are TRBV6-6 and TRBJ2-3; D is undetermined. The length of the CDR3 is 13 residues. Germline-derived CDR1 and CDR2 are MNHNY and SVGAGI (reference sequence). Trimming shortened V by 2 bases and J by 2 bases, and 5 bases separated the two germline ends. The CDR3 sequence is CASSYLDTDTQYF. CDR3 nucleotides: TGTGCCAGCAGTTACCTGGACACAGATACGCAGTATTTT.

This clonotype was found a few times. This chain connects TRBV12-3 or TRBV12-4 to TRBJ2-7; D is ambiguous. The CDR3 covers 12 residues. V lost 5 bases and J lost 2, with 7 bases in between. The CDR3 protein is CASSGLTYEQYF. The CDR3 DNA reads TGTGCCAGCAGTGGATTGACCTACGAGCAGTACTTC.

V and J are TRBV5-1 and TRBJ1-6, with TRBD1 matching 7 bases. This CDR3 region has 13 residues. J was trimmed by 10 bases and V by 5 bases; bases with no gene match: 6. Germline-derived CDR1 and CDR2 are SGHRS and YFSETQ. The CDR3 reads CASRQGTTSPLHF. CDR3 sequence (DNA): TGCGCCAGCAGACAGGGGACAACCTCACCCCTCCACTTT.